This T cell receptor beta chain was identified in a study of OX40 agonist ivuxolimab in advanced cancers. Study context: Ivuxolimab is an agonistic anti-OX40 (CD134) antibody, and patients were treated with it. At 0.01 to 10 mg/kg, ivuxolimab was administered intravenously to patients every 2 weeks.

In its sample, this clone was seen once. The antigen is undetermined. Method: immunoSEQ multiplex PCR; TCRdb's copy keeps in-frame clones and lacks some. The sample contains roughly 72,000 clones, approximately 89% of which appear only once. This CDR3 comprises 15 residues. Trimming left V 5 bases short and J 5 bases short, with 15 bases between. From germline, CDR1 is KGHSH and CDR2 LQKENI. Findings and caveats of the study: Low clonal expansion, among the lowest seen, marked partial responders at 0.1-3.0 mg/kg.

This specimen was CD4+ or CD8+ T cells sorted from blood, taken in a trial of the OX40 agonist ivuxolimab. The receptor was derived from an adult with an advanced solid tumor such as melanoma, head and neck, liver or kidney cancer. The gene calls are TRBV18 and TRBJ1-4, with a possible D match to TRBD1 (6 bases). The chain's CDR3 is CASSDAQGSNEKLFF. In DNA form, the CDR3 reads TGTGCCAGCTCAGATGCACAGGGCTCGAATGAAAAACTGTTTTTT.